These 30 T cell receptor beta chains originate from one sample sequenced in a study of cytomegalovirus exposure and HLA in healthy donors. PCR amplification relied on 60 Vbeta primers (plus 13 Jbeta primers). This table comes from immunoSEQ multiplex PCR, and its TCRdb copy is limited to in-frame clones, with some not included. The profile covers 75,000 to 100,000 clones, with approximately 79% appearing a single time and under 2% taken by the ten largest. What was sequenced was PBMCs. The receptor set was obtained from a male donor in good health and CMV-seronegative.

V and J are TRBV9 and TRBJ1-1; 8 bases map to TRBD1. CDR3 length: 16 residues. The J segment lost 1 base and the V segment lost 1 base, leaving 6 bases of the junction unmatched. Per germline, CDR1 SGDLS and CDR2 YYNGEE. The CDR3 nucleotides are TGTGCCAGCAGCGTATTCTCTGGGACAGGGAACACTGAAGCTTTCTTT. This translates into CASSVFSGTGNTEAFF.

The V gene is TRBV6-1, the J gene TRBJ1-5, with TRBD1 as a possible D gene (5 bases). The CDR3 is 14 residues long. Trimming pared 7 bases from V and 3 bases from J, leaving 13 bases between. Germline V CDR1 and CDR2: MNHNS, SASEGT. The CDR3 DNA reads as TGTGCCAGCATGAACAGGTTCTCCAATCAGCCCCAGCATTTT. Translating it yields CASMNRFSNQPQHF.

The V and J genes are TRBV9 and TRBJ1-2; TRBD1 matches at 7 bases. The V gene's germline CDR1 is SGDLS and CDR2 YYNGEE. V lost 3 bases to trimming and J lost 5 bases; unmatched junction nucleotides: 10. The CDR3 is 15 residues long. The CDR3 sequence is CASSAIRDSWYGYTF. CDR3 DNA sequence: TGTGCCAGCAGCGCTATCAGGGACAGCTGGTATGGCTACACCTTC.

The sample holds a few counts of this clone. The CDR3 nucleotides are TGTGCCAGCAGTCCAATAGCGGGGAGATCCTACGAGCAGTACTTC. The encoded protein is CASSPIAGRSYEQYF. The chain uses TRBV6-1 and TRBJ2-7; TRBD2 agrees at 8 bases. Germline CDR1 MNHNS, CDR2 SASEGT. The V segment lost 5 bases and the J segment 1 base; nucleotides outside the gene matches: 7. This CDR3 region has 15 residues.

This clone was seen a handful of times. The CDR3: CASSPPGGRDEQYF. The CDR3 DNA is TGTGCCAGCAGTCCACCAGGGGGCCGGGACGAGCAGTACTTC. The gene calls are TRBV28 and TRBJ2-7; 8 bases match TRBD1. Germline CDR1 reads MDHEN; CDR2 reads SYDVKM. This CDR3 comprises 14 residues. Losses at the gene ends were 5 bases for V and 5 bases for J; bases not matched to a gene: 8.

The rearrangement uses TRBV30 and TRBJ1-5; perhaps TRBD1 as D (6 bases). Germline CDR1 and CDR2: GTSNPN and SVGIG (reference sequence). V gave up 5 bases and J gave up 3 bases, with 14 bases separating them. CDR3 length: 14 residues. CDR3 DNA: TGTGCCTGGGCAACAGGGAGAGACAATCAGCCCCAGCATTTT. Its translation is CAWATGRDNQPQHF.

The chain carries TRBV6-1 and TRBJ2-7; 9 bases are shared with TRBD1. The CDR3 has 15 residues. The V and J ends lost 1 base and 2 bases, in that order; junction bases with no gene match: 3. Germline-derived CDR1 and CDR2 are MNHNS and SASEGT. In DNA, the CDR3 is TGTGCCAGCAGTGAAGGACAGGGGGGGCCCTACGAGCAGTACTTC. Its protein is CASSEGQGGPYEQYF.

The chain recombines TRBV7-2 with TRBJ2-5; 9 positions agree with TRBD1. V dropped 3 bases and J dropped 2; count of bases not matched to a gene: 4. In germline, CDR1 is SGHTA, CDR2 FQGNSA. The CDR3 spans 15 residues. The CDR3 protein is CASSFNRGRQETQYF. As DNA, the CDR3 is TGTGCCAGCAGCTTCAACAGGGGGCGTCAAGAGACCCAGTACTTC.

V is TRBV30 and J is TRBJ1-2; no clear D gene. From germline, CDR1 is GTSNPN and CDR2 SVGIG (reference sequence). This CDR3 is 13 amino acids long. The V end lost 2 bases, the J end lost 6 bases, and 13 bases lay between the germline ends. CDR3 bases: TGTGCCTGGAGTTTTTCGGGGAGCGATGGCTACACCTTC. Residues: CAWSFSGSDGYTF.

In this sample, this clone turned up once. This chain uses TRBV4-3 with TRBJ2-3; maybe TRBD2 (5 bases). The CDR3 contains 14 residues. Trimming took off 8 bases at V and 1 base at J, with 13 bases between the two ends. Per the germline V gene, CDR1 is LGHNA and CDR2 is YSLEER. CDR3 coding DNA: TGCGCCAGCTCCCCGGGATTGGGCACAGATACGCAGTATTTT. Protein: CASSPGLGTDTQYF.

The chain carries TRBV27 and TRBJ2-5, with TRBD2 matching 11 bases. Germline CDR1 MNHEY, CDR2 SMNVEV (reference sequence). The trim removed 6 bases at V and 0 bases at J, leaving 6 bases unmatched. The CDR3 is 16 amino acids. The CDR3 protein is CASSPTSGTYQETQYF. In DNA form, the CDR3 reads TGTGCCAGCAGCCCGACTAGCGGGACCTACCAAGAGACCCAGTACTTC.

This clone was detected only once. The chain uses TRBV27 and TRBJ1-2, with D unresolved. Between the trimmed V and J ends, which lost 4 bases and 4 bases, there was a span of 16 bases. CDR1 is MNHEY, CDR2 SMNVEV, per germline (reference sequence). CDR3 size: 15 residues. This CDR3 is CASSSHLASPYGYTF. DNA of the CDR3: TGTGCCAGCAGTTCTCACCTGGCAAGTCCCTATGGCTACACCTTC.

This clone turned up a few times. V gene TRBV28 combines with J gene TRBJ2-5, with a weak D call TRBD2 (6 bases). The length of the CDR3 is 13 residues. V was shortened by 6 bases and J by 9 bases, with 17 bases between the two germline ends. Germline V gene sequence: CDR1 MDHEN, CDR2 SYDVKM. The CDR3 region has the DNA TGTGCCAGCAGAGTCCAGGTTGGAGGGGCCCAGTACTTC. This translates into CASRVQVGGAQYF.

This sequence joins TRBV28 and TRBJ1-2, with TRBD1 matching 9 bases. The germline gives CDR1 MDHEN, CDR2 SYDVKM. This CDR3 is built from 14 residues. J gave up 4 bases and V 7 bases, and 7 bases lay outside the gene matches. CDR3 residues: CASNNRGPLYGYTF. Here the CDR3 DNA reads TGTGCCAGCAATAACAGGGGGCCCCTCTATGGCTACACCTTC.

This chain uses TRBV5-4 with TRBJ2-1; TRBD2 matches 8 bases. Germline-derived CDR1 and CDR2 are SGHNT and YYREEE (reference sequence). Unmatched junction bases numbered 5, after V lost 0 bases and J lost 6 bases. The CDR3 contains 15 residues. The CDR3 sequence: CASSLAGTRTNEQFF. The CDR3 DNA reads as TGTGCCAGCAGCTTGGCGGGGACTAGAACCAATGAGCAGTTCTTC.

The table lists this clone with a count of one. V usage is TRBV5-1 and J usage is TRBJ2-5; no clear D. CDR1 is SGHRS and CDR2 is YFSETQ in the germline V gene. The V and J ends lost 0 bases and 2 bases respectively, with 14 bases between them. The CDR3 is 16 amino acids. The CDR3 DNA follows: TGCGCCAGCAGCTTGGGAGCCGTTGCGATTCAAGAGACCCAGTACTTC. Amino acid sequence: CASSLGAVAIQETQYF.

The chain joins TRBV5-1 to TRBJ2-1; the match to TRBD1 covers 9 bases. Trimming at V came to 1 base and at J to 5 bases, leaving 4 bases not matched to a gene. The CDR3 contains 15 residues. Germline V gene lookup returns CDR1 SGHRS and CDR2 YFSETQ. CDR3 sequence reads: CASSLTGGWDNEQFF. Written as DNA, the CDR3 is TGCGCCAGCAGCTTGACAGGGGGCTGGGACAATGAGCAGTTCTTC.

Only a few counts were recorded for this clone. The J gene is TRBJ1-5, the V gene TRBV28; 8 bases map to TRBD1. The ends lost 3 bases at V and 3 bases at J; junction bases unmatched: 7. The CDR3 covers 16 residues. Germline V gene sequence: CDR1 MDHEN, CDR2 SYDVKM. CDR3 in DNA: TGTGCCAGCAGTTTTGACAGGGGAGGTATCAATCAGCCCCAGCATTTT. Its protein is CASSFDRGGINQPQHF.

The chain's CDR3 is CAWSASTRDRGLDEQYF. The CDR3 DNA reads as TGTGCCTGGAGTGCCTCAACTCGGGACAGGGGACTGGACGAGCAGTACTTC. This chain joins TRBV30 and TRBJ2-7; TRBD1 matches at 10 bases. V shed 1 base and J 5 bases; nucleotides not matched to a gene: 14. Germline V gene sequence: CDR1 GTSNPN, CDR2 SVGIG (reference sequence). The CDR3 length is 17 residues. Looking up the rest from reference TRBV30 and TRBJ2-7 gives the full variable domain: SQTIHQWPATLVQPVGSPLSLECTVEGTSNPNLYWYRQAAGRGLQLLFYSVGIGQISSEVPQNLSASRPQDRQFILSSKKLLLSDSGFYLCAWSASTRDRGLDEQYFGPGTRLTVT.

This chain's CDR3 is CASSQRGWQETQYF. The CDR3 region has the DNA TGTGCCAGCAGCCAAAGAGGGTGGCAAGAGACCCAGTACTTC. The chain has TRBV7-6 and TRBJ2-5; weak D call: TRBD2 (5 bases). This CDR3 comprises 14 residues. The V gene lost 5 bases and the J gene lost 2 bases, with 12 bases spanning the gap. Germline V gives CDR1 SGHVS, CDR2 FNYEAQ.

The chain employs TRBV6-1 and TRBJ2-7; 9 positions match TRBD1. The CDR3 sequence is 14 residues long. Germline-derived CDR1 and CDR2 are MNHNS and SASEGT. Losses at the gene ends were 6 bases for V and 4 bases for J; bases not matched to a gene: 7. CDR3 DNA: TGTGCCAGCAGGGAAACGGGACAGGGTTACGAGCAGTACTTC. Translation: CASRETGQGYEQYF.

The CDR3: CASSISRGTHNEQFF. CDR3 in DNA: TGTGCCAGTAGTATCAGCAGGGGTACCCACAATGAGCAGTTCTTC. The chain carries TRBV19 and TRBJ2-1; TRBD1 is a possible D gene (6 bases). CDR1 and CDR2 from the germline V gene are LNHDA and SQIVND (reference sequence). V was cut by 3 bases and J by 5 bases, with 14 bases left in between. This CDR3 has 15 amino acids.

This clone was observed a handful of times. This chain's CDR3 is CASSFRPGANYGYTF. The DNA of the CDR3 is TGTGCCAGCAGTTTCCGGCCAGGGGCTAACTATGGCTACACCTTC. The chain recombines TRBV27 with TRBJ1-2; D possibly corresponds to TRBD1 (6 bases). The CDR3 consists of 15 residues. The V end lost 3 bases, the J end lost 0 bases, and 11 bases lay between the germline ends. Per the germline V gene, CDR1 is MNHEY and CDR2 is SMNVEV (reference sequence).

This chain uses TRBV9 with TRBJ1-1, with D tentatively TRBD1 (5 bases). This CDR3 has 17 residues. Trimming cost V 0 bases and J 1 base, with 16 bases left between them. CDR1 and CDR2 (germline): SGDLS, YYNGEE. CDR3 coding DNA: TGTGCCAGCAGCGTAGGCTTCTGGGGCAGAGAGAACACTGAAGCTTTCTTT. It yields the protein CASSVGFWGRENTEAFF.

The chain uses TRBV6-4 and TRBJ2-3; D possibly corresponds to TRBD2 (8 bases). CDR1 and CDR2 (germline): MRHNA, SNTAGT. The CDR3 is 16 amino acids. The V and J ends lost 3 bases and 4 bases respectively, with 17 bases between them. This CDR3 is CASSESGGDSSDTQYF. The CDR3 DNA reads TGTGCCAGCAGTGAGTCGGGAGGGGACAGCTCAGATACGCAGTATTTT.

V usage is TRBV5-1 and J usage is TRBJ2-7; 11 positions match TRBD1. In germline, CDR1 is SGHRS, CDR2 YFSETQ. CDR3 length: 15 amino acids. The V and J ends lost 3 bases and 3 bases, in that order; junction bases with no gene match: 5. The CDR3 coding sequence is TGCGCCAGCAGCTCTAGGGACAGGGGGGTCTACGAGCAGTACTTC. Translation: CASSSRDRGVYEQYF.

CDR3 coding DNA: TGTGCCAGCAGCTTAGTGGAACAGGCCGACGCCGGGGAGCTGTTTTTT. Translated, it gives CASSLVEQADAGELFF. The V gene is TRBV7-6, the J gene TRBJ2-2; possible D gene TRBD1, 5 bases. The CDR3 has 16 residues. Trimming removed 1 base from V and 6 bases from J, with 15 bases in between. The germline CDR1 and CDR2 sequences are SGHVS and FNYEAQ. Full variable domain (remainder filled in from reference TRBV7-6 and TRBJ2-2): GAGVSQSPRYKVTKRGQDVALRCDPISGHVSLYWYRQALGQGPEFLTYFNYEAQQDKSGLPNDRFSAERPEGSISTLTIQRTEQRDSAMYRCASSLVEQADAGELFFGEGSRLTVL.

This chain connects TRBV27 to TRBJ1-4; D may be TRBD1 (5 bases). Germline V CDR1 and CDR2: MNHEY, SMNVEV (reference sequence). The CDR3 runs to 16 residues. V lost 4 bases to trimming and J lost 8 bases, with 20 bases between them. CDR3 in amino acids: CASSSPAGVTVEKLFF. The CDR3 DNA is TGTGCCAGCAGTTCCCCGGCGGGGGTTACGGTGGAAAAACTGTTTTTT.

The rearrangement uses TRBV5-4 and TRBJ2-7, with TRBD1 identical over 10 bases. The CDR3 covers 14 residues. J lost 2 bases, V lost 4 bases, and 3 bases had no gene match. CDR1 is SGHNT, CDR2 YYREEE, per germline (reference sequence). CDR3 residues: CASSAGQGPYEQYF. In DNA form, the CDR3 reads TGTGCCAGCAGCGCGGGACAGGGGCCCTACGAGCAGTACTTC.

This clone appeared once. The genes are TRBV15 and TRBJ1-2; D ambiguous. Germline CDR1 LNHNV, CDR2 YYDKDF (reference sequence). Trimming stripped 0 bases from V and 4 bases from J, with 6 bases between. CDR3 length equals 13 residues. CDR3 sequence (DNA): TGTGCCACCAGCAGAGATAATCGCTATGGCTACACCTTC. Protein: CATSRDNRYGYTF.